This T cell receptor beta chain emerged from a study of response to subunit inactivated influenza vaccine. One entry per CDR3 protein, called by TCRdb with MiXCR from the RT-PCR reads. This table has roughly 620,000 distinct CDR3 sequences, about 11% appearing once. This CDR3 contains 12 residues. The V gene lost 4 bases and the J gene lost 8 bases, with 11 bases spanning the gap. The sample was also linked to a second study, of T cells expressing NK-cell markers. That work adds: TCR beta cDNA was generated via 5'RACE template switching incorporating UMIs. Several experiments employed an anti-gamma-delta TCR antibody to confine sorting to alpha-beta TCR T cells.

The sequencing here drew on PBMCs from blood, taken on the day of vaccination. The sequence came from a man in his fifties or sixties who received an inactivated influenza vaccine. The rearrangement joins TRBV12-3 or TRBV12-4 to TRBJ1-2; D is undetermined. For the CDR3, the DNA is TGTGCCAGCAGTTCGGTGGGATTCGGCTACACCTTC. This gives the protein CASSSVGFGYTF.